Included here is one TCR beta chain sequence, with context. What it recognizes is unknown. The sample belongs to a study of Ad26.COV2.S vaccination and SARS-CoV-2 variants. For the study at large: Intramuscular Ad26.COV2.S at 5x10^10 or 1x10^11 viral particles. Study-wide results and limits: Once vaccination had occurred, spike-specific CD8+ and CD4+ T cell responses reportedly showed substantial breadth. Vaccine and placebo recipients had comparable breadth of non-spike TCRs.

The V end was cut by 0 bases, the J end by 0 bases, with 9 bases between. This CDR3 has 16 residues. CDR1 is SGHNT and CDR2 is YYREEE in the germline V gene (reference sequence). TCRdb's table, derived via immunoSEQ multiplex PCR, lists solely in-frame clones and lacks some. The data hold around 450,000 clones, with about nine tenths observed a single time. The treatment here: 15 to 20 received Ad26.COV2.S at low or high dose, single or two shots; about 5 received placebo; per-sample allocation not given. Sample collection was performed on day 63 after the first vaccine or placebo injection. As its vector, the vaccine had Ad26, which expressed Wuhan-strain SARS-CoV-2 spike.

The chain links TRBV5-4 to TRBJ2-2; D ambiguous. The source is a person between 18 and 59 years old who received the Ad26.COV2.S COVID-19 vaccine or a placebo. The sequencing used peripheral blood, collected in a trial of Ad26.COV2.S vaccine versus placebo. The chain's CDR3 is CASSLDGNPNTGELFF. DNA of the CDR3: TGTGCCAGCAGCTTGGATGGCAACCCGAACACCGGGGAGCTGTTTTTT.